The clone carrying this TCR beta chain was detected a few times. Its antigen is unknown. Other nucleotide sequences in the sample specify the same CDR3. The J segment lost 1 base and the V segment lost 2 bases, leaving 3 bases of the junction unmatched. Germline V gene sequence: CDR1 KGHSH, CDR2 LQKENI. The CDR3 is 15 residues long. Reverse transcribing all isolated RNA meant expressed TCRB transcripts were sequenced. Assay used: immunoSEQ multiplex PCR; TCRdb lists only in-frame clones, some missing. In the table there are 25,000 to 30,000 clones, almost 50% of which are singletons. The record originates from a study of beta chain features in type 1 diabetes. Findings of the study overall: Across all four CD4+ subsets, people with type 1 diabetes showed modestly shorter TCRB CDR3s.

Sampling consisted of one heparinised blood draw per donor, averaging around 100 mL. The sequenced sample was stem cell memory CD4+ T cells from blood. J is TRBJ2-3 and V is TRBV18; 7 nucleotides line up with TRBD2. The TCR was taken from a man aged 25 to 40 with type 1 diabetes. The CDR3 DNA reads as TGTGCCAGCTCACCAGGGCTAGCGGGCACAGATACGCAGTATTTT. Encoded protein: CASSPGLAGTDTQYF.